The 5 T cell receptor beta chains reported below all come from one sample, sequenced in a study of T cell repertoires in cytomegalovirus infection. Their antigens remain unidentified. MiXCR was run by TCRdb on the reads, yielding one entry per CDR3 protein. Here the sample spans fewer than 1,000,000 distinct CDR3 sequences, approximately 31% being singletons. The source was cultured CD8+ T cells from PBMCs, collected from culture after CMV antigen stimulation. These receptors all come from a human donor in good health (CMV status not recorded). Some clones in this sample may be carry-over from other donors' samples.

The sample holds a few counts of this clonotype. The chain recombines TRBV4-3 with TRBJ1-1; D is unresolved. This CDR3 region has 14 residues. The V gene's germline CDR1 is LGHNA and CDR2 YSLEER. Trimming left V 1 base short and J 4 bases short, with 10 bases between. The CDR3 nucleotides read TGCGCCAGCAGCCAAGTCCGGTCAGGCACTGAAGCTTTCTTT. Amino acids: CASSQVRSGTEAFF.

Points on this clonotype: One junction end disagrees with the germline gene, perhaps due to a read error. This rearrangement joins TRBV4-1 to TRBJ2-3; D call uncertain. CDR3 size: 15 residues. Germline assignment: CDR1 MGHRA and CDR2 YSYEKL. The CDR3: CASSHATGGTDTQYF. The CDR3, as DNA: TGTGCCAGCAGCCATGCGACGGGTGGCACAGATACGCAGTATTTT.

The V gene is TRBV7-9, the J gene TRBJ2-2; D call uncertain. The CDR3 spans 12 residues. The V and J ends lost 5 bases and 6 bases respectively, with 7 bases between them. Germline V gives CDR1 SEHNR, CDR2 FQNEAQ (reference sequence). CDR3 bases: TGTGCCAGCAGCGCCCTGCCCGGGGAGCTGTTTTTT. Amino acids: CASSALPGELFF.

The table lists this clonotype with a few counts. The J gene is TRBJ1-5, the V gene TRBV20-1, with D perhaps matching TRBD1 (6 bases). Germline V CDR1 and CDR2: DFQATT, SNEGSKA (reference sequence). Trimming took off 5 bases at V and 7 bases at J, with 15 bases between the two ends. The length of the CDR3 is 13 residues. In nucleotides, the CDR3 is TGCAGTGCTGACACAGGGAAACGACAGCCCCAGCATTTT. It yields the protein CSADTGKRQPQHF.

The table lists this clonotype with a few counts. CDR3 in DNA: TGTGCCAGCAGCTGGGGACTTGGCACAGATACGCAGTATTTT. The encoded protein is CASSWGLGTDTQYF. The chain has TRBV7-9 and TRBJ2-3, with D possibly being TRBD2 (6 bases). CDR1 and CDR2 from the germline V gene are SEHNR and FQNEAQ (reference sequence). V was trimmed by 4 bases and J by 1 base, leaving 9 bases between them. The CDR3 extends over 14 amino acids.